Described below is a single T cell receptor (beta chain) sequence and its context. Participants spanned ages about 18 to 90 years and resided in about two dozen US areas. The data derive from a study of blood T cell repertoires in COVID-19. In the study overall: Spain, Italy and the United States supplied samples that represented acute and convalescent COVID-19. T cells, B-cell-depleted T cells, or PBMCs provided the cDNA or gDNA that served as material.

Some clones are missing from TCRdb's copy, which holds only in-frame ones; the method was immunoSEQ multiplex PCR. The sample records 280,000 or so clones, roughly nine tenths being singletons. The sequence derives from a woman between 35 and 50 years old who had recovered from COVID-19. Material: PBMCs or T cells enriched from blood (not recorded which).

The CDR3 region has the DNA TGTGCCAGCAGTTTAACCAGCGGAGAGACCCAGTACTTC. The encoded protein is CASSLTSGETQYF. The V call is TRBV12-3 or TRBV12-4, the J call TRBJ2-5, with D possibly matching TRBD2 (5 bases). V was cut by 2 bases and J by 4 bases, with 8 bases left in between. The CDR3 totals 13 residues.